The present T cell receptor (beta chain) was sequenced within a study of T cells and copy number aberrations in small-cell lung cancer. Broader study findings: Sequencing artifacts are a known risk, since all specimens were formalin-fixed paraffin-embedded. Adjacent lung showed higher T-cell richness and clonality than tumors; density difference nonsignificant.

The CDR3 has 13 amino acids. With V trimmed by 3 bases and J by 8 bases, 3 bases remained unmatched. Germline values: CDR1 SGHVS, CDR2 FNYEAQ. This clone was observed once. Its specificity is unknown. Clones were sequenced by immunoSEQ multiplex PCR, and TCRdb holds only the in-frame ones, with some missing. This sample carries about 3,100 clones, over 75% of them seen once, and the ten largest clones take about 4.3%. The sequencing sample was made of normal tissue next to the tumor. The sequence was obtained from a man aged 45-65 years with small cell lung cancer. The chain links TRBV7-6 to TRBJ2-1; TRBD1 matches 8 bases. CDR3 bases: TGTGCCAGCAGCTTGCCACAGGGGGATGAGCAGTTCTTC. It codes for CASSLPQGDEQFF.